The clone carrying this TCR beta chain was seen a single time. An end of the junction differs from the germline gene, which may be a read error. The sample is drawn from a study of tumor and adjacent non-tumor tissue in lung cancer. TCRbeta libraries were built with three rounds of nested PCR, modified from ARM-PCR. TCRdb used MiXCR to reprocess the multiplex PCR reads, holding one entry per CDR3 protein. The profile covers approximately 100,000 distinct CDR3 sequences, with around three fifths appearing a single time and less than 20% taken by the ten largest. Germline values: CDR1 MNHEY, CDR2 SVGAGI. CDR3 length: 15 amino acids. The template was RNA from unsorted bulk tissue. The normal lung tissue was taken more than 3 cm from the tumor edge.

The chain recombines TRBV6-5 with TRBJ2-7; no firm D call. This sequence originates from a man younger than 45 with non-small cell lung cancer. The specimen was distant non-tumor lung tissue. The CDR3, as DNA: TGTGCCAGCAGTTACGATTCCAGAGGAACGTACGAGCAGCACTTC. It specifies CASSYDSRGTYEQHF.